Listed here are 9 T cell receptor beta chains from one sample, sequenced in a study of CD8 T cells in ankylosing spondylitis. Study results and caveats: Characteristic of ankylosing spondylitis blood, it appeared, was a TCR beta motif comprising about 8 highly homologous variants.

A single record per CDR3 protein comes from TCRdb applying MiXCR to the 5' RACE reads. In the table there are around 770,000 distinct CDR3 sequences, roughly 10% of which are singletons. Antigens of these TCRs are unknown. The sequencing sample was made of blood, either unsorted or a sorted T cell fraction (not recorded which). The source is a male donor with ankylosing spondylitis.

This clonotype came up many times. This chain uses TRBV25-1 with TRBJ2-7; 8 nucleotides match TRBD1. Trimming took 8 bases from V and 1 from J; bases not matched to a gene: 4. Germline loops: CDR1 MGHDK, CDR2 SYGVNS. There are 13 residues in the CDR3. The CDR3 here is CASYGQGSYEQYF. As DNA, the CDR3 is TGTGCCAGCTACGGACAGGGTTCCTACGAGCAGTACTTC.

This clonotype was detected ten times or more. The rearrangement links TRBV7-9 to TRBJ2-1, with TRBD2 as a possible D gene (6 bases). The V and J ends lost 5 bases and 6 bases respectively, with 11 bases between them. CDR1 and CDR2 from the germline V gene are SEHNR and FQNEAQ (reference sequence). This CDR3 region has 13 residues. CDR3 region: CASSRRDLNEQFF. In nucleotides, the CDR3 is TGTGCCAGCAGCCGGCGGGACCTCAATGAGCAGTTCTTC.

This clonotype came up many times. The chain combines TRBV6-4 with TRBJ2-1, with D possibly being TRBD1 (8 bases). Germline CDR1 is MRHNA and CDR2 is SNTAGT. V dropped 6 bases and J dropped 4 bases, with 16 bases sitting between them. This CDR3 region has 15 residues. CDR3 nucleotides: TGTGCCAGCAGGGTGACAGGGGAGGGGTACAATGAGCAGTTCTTC. It codes for CASRVTGEGYNEQFF.

The gene calls are TRBV6-2 or TRBV6-3 and TRBJ1-5, with a tentative D call TRBD1 (5 bases). Trimming removed 2 bases at V and 2 bases at J, with 7 bases between. The CDR3 loop spans 14 amino acids. The germline CDR1 and CDR2 sequences are MNHEY and SVGEGT. This chain's CDR3 is CASSYPRGNQPQHF. For the CDR3, the DNA is TGTGCCAGCAGTTACCCCAGGGGCAATCAGCCCCAGCATTTT.

The table lists this clonotype with a few counts. The rearrangement joins TRBV4-2 to TRBJ2-3; unclear D gene. The germline gives CDR1 LGHNA, CDR2 YNFKEQ. V gave up 0 bases and J gave up 12 bases, with 7 bases separating them. CDR3 length: 11 amino acids. For the CDR3, the DNA is TGTGCCAGCAGCCAAGATGGGCTCCAGTATTTT. Its protein is CASSQDGLQYF.

The table lists this clonotype with a count of one. The chain employs TRBV5-6 and TRBJ2-2, with D tentatively TRBD1 (5 bases). Germline CDR1 SGHDT, CDR2 YYEEEE. With 6 bases removed from V and 7 bases from J, the gap between germline ends came to 16 bases. This CDR3 has 14 residues. CDR3 coding DNA: TGTGCCAGCACATTAGGGGCTGGGATCGGGGAGCTGTTTTTT. Translating it yields CASTLGAGIGELFF.

In this sample, this clonotype turned up a few times. The CDR3 reads CSARSAVSGSYNEQFF. The CDR3 DNA sequence: TGCAGTGCTAGATCGGCAGTTTCGGGCTCCTACAATGAGCAGTTCTTC. V usage is TRBV20-1 and J usage is TRBJ2-1; D gene ambiguous. V was trimmed by 2 bases and J by 0 bases, leaving 14 bases between them. There are 16 residues in the CDR3. Germline CDR1 is DFQATT and CDR2 is SNEGSKA (reference sequence).

The table lists this clonotype with a few counts. The chain combines TRBV4-2 with TRBJ1-3, with D hard to call. V lost 1 base and J lost 4, with 11 bases in between. Germline V gene data show CDR1 as LGHNA and CDR2 as YNFKEQ. The CDR3 has 15 amino acids. The CDR3 nucleotides read TGTGCCAGCAGCCAAGGAATGTCGGCGGGAAACACCATATATTTT. Encoded protein: CASSQGMSAGNTIYF.

V and J are TRBV2 and TRBJ2-1, with D perhaps matching TRBD2 (6 bases). Trimming pared 4 bases from V and 4 bases from J, leaving 17 bases between. The CDR3 consists of 16 residues. The V gene's germline CDR1 is SNHLY and CDR2 FYNNEI. CDR3: CASSALPSERYNEQFF. DNA for the CDR3: TGTGCCAGCAGTGCATTACCTAGCGAAAGATACAATGAGCAGTTCTTC.